What follows are 17 T cell receptor beta chains derived from one specimen sequenced in a study of T cell changes during pregnancy in multiple sclerosis. Sequencing was performed with immunoSEQ multiplex PCR; in TCRdb, only in-frame clones are kept and a portion is missing. The table shows about 68,000 clones, with less than 95% occurring only once. The specimen comprised peripheral blood, sampled in the third trimester of pregnancy. The receptors originated from a female donor with multiple sclerosis, enrolled in a pregnancy study.

The chain uses TRBV2 and TRBJ2-3, with TRBD2 matching over 7 bases. V was pared by 6 bases and J by 4 bases, with 10 bases of the junction left unmatched. In germline, CDR1 is SNHLY, CDR2 FYNNEI. This CDR3 has 15 amino acids. CDR3 sequence (DNA): TGTGCCAGCAGGGGAACTAGCGAGATTGCAGATACGCAGTATTTT. Translated: CASRGTSEIADTQYF.

This clone came up a few times. The chain links TRBV19 to TRBJ2-7; 13 bases fit TRBD2. Per the germline V gene, CDR1 is LNHDA and CDR2 is SQIVND (reference sequence). This CDR3 has 15 amino acids. Losses at the gene ends were 6 bases for V and 5 bases for J; bases not matched to a gene: 7. The CDR3 nucleotides are TGTGCCAGTAGCCGGACTAGCGGGAGTCTCAACGAGCAGTACTTC. It encodes CASSRTSGSLNEQYF.

This sequence joins TRBV19 and TRBJ1-2; 7 bases match TRBD1. Per the germline V gene, CDR1 is LNHDA and CDR2 is SQIVND (reference sequence). V dropped 3 bases and J dropped 6; count of bases not matched to a gene: 4. This CDR3 spans 13 amino acids. CDR3 residues: CASSIRQGNGYTF. The CDR3 DNA reads TGTGCCAGTAGTATCCGACAGGGAAATGGCTACACCTTC.

J is TRBJ1-1 and V is TRBV5-1; 8 positions match TRBD1. The CDR3 spans 14 residues. Germline V gene lookup returns CDR1 SGHRS and CDR2 YFSETQ. The V segment lost 2 bases and the J segment 2 bases; nucleotides outside the gene matches: 2. Here the CDR3 DNA reads TGCGCCAGCAGCTTTGGGACAGGTAACACTGAAGCTTTCTTT. Its translation: CASSFGTGNTEAFF.

This sequence joins TRBV23-1 and TRBJ1-4; 8 bases fit TRBD1. TRBV23-1 is classed as an ORF, of uncertain function. V lost 0 bases, J lost 9 bases, and 6 bases stayed unmatched. The CDR3 consists of 15 residues. CDR3 nucleotide sequence: TGCGCCAGCAGTCAATCGACAGGGGCTGTTAAAAAACTGTTTTTT. Encoded protein: CASSQSTGAVKKLFF.

The chain uses TRBV28 and TRBJ1-1; the D is unclear. This CDR3 contains 15 residues. Trimming took off 6 bases at V and 6 bases at J, with 20 bases between the two ends. The V gene's germline CDR1 is MDHEN and CDR2 SYDVKM. This chain's CDR3 is CASSTSPAWSAEAFF. CDR3 DNA sequence: TGTGCCAGCAGCACCAGTCCCGCCTGGTCAGCTGAAGCTTTCTTT.

The chain combines TRBV5-8 with TRBJ2-7; the D gene is possibly TRBD2 (6 bases). Germline CDR1 reads SGHTS; CDR2 reads YDEGEE. The CDR3 totals 16 residues. The V end lost 5 bases, the J end lost 2 bases, and 20 bases lay between the germline ends. The chain's CDR3 is CASSPEWGGFTYEQYF. The CDR3 DNA sequence: TGTGCCAGCAGTCCGGAATGGGGAGGTTTCACCTACGAGCAGTACTTC.

The chain couples TRBV7-3 to TRBJ2-3; TRBD2 aligns across 7 bases. CDR1 is SGHTA and CDR2 is FQGTGA in the germline V gene. CDR3 length equals 14 residues. The V segment lost 4 bases and the J segment 7 bases; nucleotides outside the gene matches: 8. The CDR3 DNA is TGTGCCAGCAGCTCCGTGAGCGGGGCTAATACGCAGTATTTT. Protein sequence: CASSSVSGANTQYF.

The V call is TRBV10-3, the J call TRBJ1-2; D remains ambiguous. Germline CDR1 is ENHRY and CDR2 is SYGVKD. Trimming removed 3 bases at V and 4 bases at J, with 15 bases between. This CDR3 is 15 amino acids long. DNA for the CDR3: TGTGCCATCAGTGACCATCTGAGGGAAGCCTATGGCTACACCTTC. It codes for CAISDHLREAYGYTF.

The rearrangement joins TRBV7-8 to TRBJ2-7; TRBD1 is a possible D gene (6 bases). The CDR3 contains 15 residues. Germline assignment: CDR1 SGHVS and CDR2 FQNEAQ. V shed 7 bases and J shed 2 bases, with 18 bases lying between them. The CDR3 coding sequence is TGTGCCAGCAAACCAGAGGGGGTTTCCCCCTACGAGCAGTACTTC. It specifies CASKPEGVSPYEQYF.

The V and J genes are TRBV7-6 and TRBJ1-3; a possible D gene is TRBD1 (6 bases). The germline V and J ends were trimmed by 3 bases and 0 bases, with 15 bases remaining between them. This CDR3 region has 17 residues. Germline V lookup: CDR1 SGHVS, CDR2 FNYEAQ. The CDR3 loop reads CASSLGLRGRSGNTIYF. DNA of the CDR3: TGTGCCAGCAGCTTGGGCCTCAGGGGACGCTCTGGAAACACCATATATTTT.

The V call is TRBV5-1, the J call TRBJ2-1, with TRBD2 matching 11 bases. Germline CDR1 reads SGHRS; CDR2 reads YFSETQ. J lost 5 bases, V lost 0 bases, and 1 base had no gene match. The CDR3 totals 15 residues. The CDR3 region is CASSLVGLADNEQFF. In nucleotides, the CDR3 is TGCGCCAGCAGCTTGGTGGGACTAGCGGACAATGAGCAGTTCTTC. The full variable domain, rest sourced from reference TRBV5-1 and TRBJ2-1, is KAGVTQTPRYLIKTRGQQVTLSCSPISGHRSVSWYQQTPGQGLQFLFEYFSETQRNKGNFPGRFSGRQFSNSRSEMNVSTLELGDSALYLCASSLVGLADNEQFFGPGTRLTVL.

This rearrangement joins TRBV6-5 to TRBJ1-1; perhaps TRBD1 as D (6 bases). The CDR3 runs 13 residues. V shed 6 bases and J shed 4 bases, with 12 bases lying between them. Germline V gene lookup returns CDR1 MNHEY and CDR2 SVGAGI. For the CDR3, the DNA is TGTGCCAGCAGACAGGGTGGGACCACTGAAGCTTTCTTT. As protein: CASRQGGTTEAFF.

V is TRBV7-2 and J is TRBJ2-7, with 8 bases that match TRBD2. This CDR3 spans 15 amino acids. Trimming at V came to 4 bases and at J to 5 bases, leaving 10 bases not matched to a gene. The V gene's germline CDR1 is SGHTA and CDR2 FQGNSA. The CDR3 here is CASSSLGGVRDEQYF. As DNA, the CDR3 is TGTGCCAGCAGCTCCCTCGGGGGGGTACGCGACGAGCAGTACTTC. Together with reference TRBV7-2 and TRBJ2-7, the CDR3 gives the full variable domain: GAGVSQSPSNKVTEKGKDVELRCDPISGHTALYWYRQSLGQGLEFLIYFQGNSAPDKSGLPSDRFSAERTGGSVSTLTIQRTQQEDSAVYLCASSSLGGVRDEQYFGPGTRLTVT.

The chain has TRBV7-9 and TRBJ2-3, with D possibly being TRBD2 (5 bases). Germline values: CDR1 SEHNR, CDR2 FQNEAQ (reference sequence). There are 14 residues in the CDR3. Trimming left V 3 bases short and J 9 bases short, with 16 bases between. DNA for the CDR3: TGTGCCAGCAGCTTGAGGGAAGACTCCCGAACGCAGTATTTT. Its protein product is CASSLREDSRTQYF.

V is TRBV2 and J is TRBJ2-7; TRBD1 matches 9 bases. Germline V gene sequence: CDR1 SNHLY, CDR2 FYNNEI. With 11 bases clipped from V and 5 bases from J, the junction kept 10 bases outside the gene matches. The CDR3 has 13 residues. The CDR3 sequence: CAGAGQGNNEQYF. CDR3 nucleotide sequence: TGTGCCGGTGCGGGACAGGGTAATAACGAGCAGTACTTC.

The V gene is TRBV5-1, the J gene TRBJ1-2; TRBD1 might be the D (5 bases). Germline CDR1 is SGHRS and CDR2 is YFSETQ. With 2 bases removed from V and 8 bases from J, the gap between germline ends came to 10 bases. This CDR3 has 12 residues. The CDR3 coding sequence is TGCGCCAGCAGCTTAGGAGGGGCCGGCTACACCTTC. Residues: CASSLGGAGYTF.